This TCR beta chain was recovered during a study of blood T cell repertoires in COVID-19. Study-level information: The cDNA or gDNA used as material had been derived from T cells, B-cell-depleted T cells, or PBMCs.

Germline lookup yields CDR1 SGHRS and CDR2 YFSETQ. V gave up 1 base and J gave up 1 base, with 9 bases separating them. This CDR3 region has 15 residues. In the original workflow: Amplification of reference gene primers was used by the study to estimate nucleated cell counts. Assay used: immunoSEQ multiplex PCR; TCRdb lists only in-frame clones, some missing. V and J calls and clone size are those listed in that table; D and trimming were worked out from the DNA. The sample has about 160,000 clones, about 85% seen once. This sequence originates from a human donor with acute or convalescent COVID-19. The donor label of this sample is uncertain. This chain uses TRBV5-1 with TRBJ1-5; D is possibly TRBD1 (5 bases). Sequences were obtained from peripheral blood. CDR3 sequence (DNA): TGCGCCAGCAGCTTGCAGGGACTCAGCAATCAGCCCCAGCATTTT. This codes for CASSLQGLSNQPQHF.